This entry lists 12 T cell receptor beta chains sequenced from one sample in a study of shared clonotypes between healthy human individuals. The assay was immunoSEQ multiplex PCR, and TCRdb's table has in-frame clones only and misses some. The table shows a few million clones, with around 90% occurring only once. Sequenced sample: naive CD4+ T cells from PBMCs. Subset reported: CD45RA+ positively selected. The receptors stem from a man between 18 and 35 years old in good health. Some clones in this sample may be carry-over from other donors' samples.

The chain combines TRBV18 with TRBJ1-4, with 8 bases that match TRBD1. The CDR3 is 16 amino acids. V gave up 4 bases and J gave up 8 bases; unmatched junction bases: 12. Germline V lookup: CDR1 KGHSH, CDR2 LQKENI. CDR3 in DNA: TGTGCCAGCTCACTCAACGCCCAGGGGGCAGAAGAAAAACTGTTTTTT. As protein: CASSLNAQGAEEKLFF.

This clone was seen a single time. The rearrangement links TRBV6-5 to TRBJ2-7, with TRBD2 matching over 10 bases. Germline V gene data show CDR1 as MNHEY and CDR2 as SVGAGI. The CDR3 has 15 residues. Trimming removed 0 bases from V and 6 bases from J; junction bases left unmatched: 5. CDR3 sequence: CASSYSLAGAAEQYF. CDR3 in DNA: TGTGCCAGCAGTTACTCTCTAGCGGGAGCTGCCGAGCAGTACTTC.

The chain links TRBV4-1 to TRBJ1-4; 7 positions match TRBD1. CDR1 is MGHRA and CDR2 is YSYEKL in the germline V gene. V was clipped by 0 bases and J by 1 base; unmatched bases: 14. This CDR3 has 20 residues. The CDR3, as DNA: TGCGCCAGCAGCCAAGAGGAATGGGGCAGGGGGATCGGAACTAATGAAAAACTGTTTTTT. It is translated as CASSQEEWGRGIGTNEKLFF.

The CDR3 region is CASSLTDRRRSLGAEAFF. The CDR3 bases are TGTGCCAGCAGCTTGACCGACAGGCGTCGCTCACTAGGAGCTGAAGCTTTCTTT. The V gene is TRBV5-5, the J gene TRBJ1-1, with a tentative D call TRBD1 (6 bases). The CDR3 has 18 residues. V lost 1 base and J 6 bases, leaving 25 bases between the germline ends. Germline V lookup: CDR1 SGHKS, CDR2 YYEKEE (reference sequence).

This chain connects TRBV30 to TRBJ2-7, with no clear D. Germline CDR1 and CDR2: GTSNPN and SVGIG (reference sequence). The CDR3 consists of 13 residues. The V end lost 0 bases, the J end lost 9 bases, and 15 bases lay between the germline ends. CDR3 loop: CAWSVHSRRLQYF. CDR3 coding DNA: TGTGCCTGGAGTGTACATTCCCGGAGATTGCAGTACTTC.

The chain joins TRBV6-6 to TRBJ2-6, with D perhaps given as TRBD1 or TRBD2 (6 bases each). Germline loops: CDR1 MNHNY, CDR2 SVGAGI (reference sequence). Deletions cut 11 bases from V and 4 bases from J, with 15 bases between. CDR3 size: 14 residues. The CDR3 reads CAGSGALGANVLTF. The CDR3 DNA sequence: TGTGCCGGGTCGGGGGCGCTGGGGGCCAACGTCCTGACTTTC.

The chain combines TRBV6-1 with TRBJ1-4; a possible D gene is TRBD1 (5 bases). CDR3 length: 15 residues. Between the trimmed V and J ends, which lost 4 bases and 0 bases, there was a span of 9 bases. Germline V gives CDR1 MNHNS, CDR2 SASEGT. The CDR3 loop is CASSGDVATNEKLFF. The CDR3 DNA sequence: TGTGCCAGCAGTGGGGACGTTGCAACTAATGAAAAACTGTTTTTT.

The chain has TRBV7-8 and TRBJ2-2; D may be TRBD2 (5 bases). Germline V gives CDR1 SGHVS, CDR2 FQNEAQ. Trimming shortened V by 4 bases and J by 8 bases, and 11 bases separated the two germline ends. The CDR3 has 13 amino acids. CDR3 sequence (DNA): TGTGCCAGCAGCTCTACTAGGATAGGGGAGCTGTTTTTT. It specifies CASSSTRIGELFF.

V is TRBV7-2 and J is TRBJ2-1, with D unclear. The CDR3 is 12 residues long. CDR1 is SGHTA and CDR2 is FQGNSA in the germline V gene. The V gene lost 6 bases and the J gene lost 9 bases, with 12 bases spanning the gap. CDR3 bases: TGTGCCAGCAGTATCCCCCCTGGTGAGCAGTTCTTC. Its protein product is CASSIPPGEQFF.

The J gene is TRBJ2-7, the V gene TRBV28, with D perhaps matching TRBD1 (5 bases). V was cut by 3 bases and J by 3 bases, with 12 bases left in between. The CDR3 runs 14 residues. The germline gives CDR1 MDHEN, CDR2 SYDVKM. CDR3 nucleotide sequence: TGTGCCAGCAGTTTCTCACAGGCCCTCTACGAGCAGTACTTC. It is translated as CASSFSQALYEQYF.

This sequence joins TRBV28 and TRBJ2-5; 9 bases align to TRBD2. Trimming cost V 6 bases and J 5 bases; bases outside gene matches: 10. Germline V gives CDR1 MDHEN, CDR2 SYDVKM. CDR3 length equals 15 residues. CDR3 region: CASRKAGGDRETQYF. The CDR3 nucleotides read TGTGCCAGCAGGAAAGCGGGAGGAGATAGGGAGACCCAGTACTTC.

The rearrangement links TRBV28 to TRBJ1-2; D gene uncertain. The CDR3 is 12 residues long. Per germline, CDR1 MDHEN and CDR2 SYDVKM. V was pared by 1 base and J by 7 bases, with 7 bases between. CDR3 sequence reads: CASSLYGLGYTF. The CDR3 nucleotides read TGTGCCAGCAGTTTATACGGACTTGGCTACACCTTC.